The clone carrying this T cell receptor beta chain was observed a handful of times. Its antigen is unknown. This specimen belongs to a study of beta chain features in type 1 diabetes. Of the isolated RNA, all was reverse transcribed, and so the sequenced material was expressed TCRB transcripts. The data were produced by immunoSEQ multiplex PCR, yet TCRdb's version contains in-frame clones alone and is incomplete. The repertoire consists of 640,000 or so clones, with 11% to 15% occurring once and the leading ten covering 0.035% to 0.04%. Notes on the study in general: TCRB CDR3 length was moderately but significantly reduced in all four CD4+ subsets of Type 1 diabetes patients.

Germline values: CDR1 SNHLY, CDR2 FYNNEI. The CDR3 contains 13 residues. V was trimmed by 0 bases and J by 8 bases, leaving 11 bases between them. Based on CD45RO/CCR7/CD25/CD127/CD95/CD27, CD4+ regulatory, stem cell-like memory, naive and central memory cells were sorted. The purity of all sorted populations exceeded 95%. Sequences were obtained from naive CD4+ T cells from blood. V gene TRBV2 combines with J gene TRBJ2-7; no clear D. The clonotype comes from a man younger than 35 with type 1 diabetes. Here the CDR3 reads CASSEALPGKQYF. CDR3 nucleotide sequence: TGTGCCAGCAGTGAAGCGCTTCCGGGCAAGCAGTACTTC. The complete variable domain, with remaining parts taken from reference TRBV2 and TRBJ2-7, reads EPEVTQTPSHQVTQMGQEVILRCVPISNHLYFYWYRQILGQKVEFLVSFYNNEISEKSEIFDDQFSVERPDGSNFTLKIRSTKLEDSAMYFCASSEALPGKQYFGPGTRLTVT.